This TCR beta chain was sequenced during a study of T cell repertoires in ileal Crohn's disease. About the study: Every patient was operated on for stricturing (about 60%) or penetrating (about 40%) complications. About half of patients got postoperative therapy: some 11 thiopurines, around 20 anti-TNF. Study results and limitations: Compared with non-smokers, active smokers at surgery showed more clonal expansions. Endoscopic recurrence occurred in every patient whose clonality exceeded 26.8%.

About this clone itself: What it binds is unknown.

The data were produced by immunoSEQ multiplex PCR, yet TCRdb's version contains in-frame clones alone and is incomplete. The sample holds roughly 4,100 clones, about 79% seen once. In germline, CDR1 is LGHNA, CDR2 YNFKEQ. The CDR3 spans 16 residues. The ends lost 0 bases at V and 2 bases at J; junction bases unmatched: 7. The specimen was ileal tissue. This sequence originates from an adult with Crohn's disease. The chain combines TRBV4-2 with TRBJ2-7; 7 bases map to TRBD2. The CDR3 DNA sequence: TGTGCCAGCAGCCAAGATCCGGGACTATCCCCCTACGAGCAGTACTTC. It codes for CASSQDPGLSPYEQYF.